A selection of T cell receptor beta chains follows, all from one sample in a study of T cell changes during pregnancy in multiple sclerosis. Repertoires were generated with immunoSEQ multiplex PCR, while TCRdb's copy carries only in-frame clones and drops some. The sample carries 70,000 to 100,000 clones, about 93% recorded once. The sample here was peripheral blood, taken in the first trimester of pregnancy. All receptors derive from a female donor with multiple sclerosis, enrolled in a pregnancy study. Each CDR3 is given with its conserved first and last residue. The D gene is left open where the match is weak. The listing skips clone size in some rows; elsewhere it reads once, few, many or a size class.

V	D	size	J	CDR3	DNA
TRBV19	TRBD2	-	TRBJ2-1	CASRPAGSSYNEQFF	TGTGCCAGTCGACCAGCGGGAAGCTCCTACAATGAGCAGTTCTTC
TRBV30	-	-	TRBJ2-1	CAWSYGDDRRSYNEQFF	TGTGCCTGGAGTTACGGGGACGACAGGCGTTCCTACAATGAGCAGTTCTTC
TRBV7-6	-	-	TRBJ2-1	CASSLAVSGEQFF	TGTGCCAGCAGCTTAGCCGTCAGTGGTGAGCAGTTCTTC
TRBV28	TRBD1	-	TRBJ1-4	CASKAGTGGEKLFF	TGTGCCAGCAAAGCCGGGACAGGGGGTGAAAAACTGTTTTTT
TRBV5-1	-	-	TRBJ1-4	CASSLVAGDEKLFF	TGCGCCAGCAGCTTGGTGGCAGGGGATGAAAAACTGTTTTTT
TRBV7-3	-	-	TRBJ2-1	CASSLTVDSFYNEQFF	TGTGCCAGCAGCTTAACGGTCGACAGCTTCTACAATGAGCAGTTCTTC
TRBV16	-	-	TRBJ1-2	CASSPRGRGLDGYTF	TGTGCCAGCAGCCCCAGGGGCAGGGGATTAGATGGCTACACCTTC
TRBV12-2	-	-	TRBJ1-5	CASRSCTCTGGEQPQHF	TGTGCAAGTCGCTCTTGCACGTGTACAGGGGGCGAGCAGCCCCAGCATTTT
TRBV2	-	once	TRBJ2-7	CASKNSYEQYF	TGTGCCAGCAAGAACAGCTACGAGCAGTACTTC
TRBV7-9	-	-	TRBJ2-7	CASSLAEGIRLDEQYF	TGTGCCAGCAGCTTAGCGGAGGGGATTCGTCTCGACGAGCAGTACTTC
TRBV27	TRBD2	-	TRBJ2-1	CASSLSGRVNNEQFF	TGTGCCAGCAGTTTAAGCGGGAGGGTCAACAATGAGCAGTTCTTC
TRBV11-2	-	-	TRBJ2-5	CASSPRGTQYF	TGTGCCAGCAGCCCTCGGGGGACCCAGTACTTC
TRBV30	-	-	TRBJ1-1	CAWSPRGNTEAFF	TGTGCCTGGAGTCCCCGGGGGAACACTGAAGCTTTCTTT
TRBV6-4	TRBD1	once	TRBJ1-2	CASSPSPGTARPGYTF	TGTGCCAGCAGTCCATCTCCAGGGACAGCGAGACCGGGCTACACCTTC
TRBV2	TRBD1	-	TRBJ1-1	CASSGQGNTEAFF	TGTGCCAGCAGCGGACAGGGCAACACTGAAGCTTTCTTT
TRBV28	TRBD1	-	TRBJ2-7	CASSFPPGQGEYEQYF	TGTGCCAGCAGTTTCCCTCCGGGACAGGGCGAGTACGAGCAGTACTTC
TRBV9	-	-	TRBJ2-5	CASSLEGFPQETQYF	TGTGCCAGCAGCCTAGAGGGGTTTCCCCAAGAGACCCAGTACTTC
TRBV11-1	-	-	TRBJ2-6	CASSLGRWTNISGANVLTF	TGTGCCAGCAGCTTAGGGAGGTGGACTAATATCTCTGGGGCCAACGTCCTGACTTTC
TRBV28	TRBD1	-	TRBJ1-1	CASSRRGPTEAFF	TGTGCCAGCAGTCGCAGGGGGCCTACTGAAGCTTTCTTT
TRBV4-1	-	-	TRBJ1-1	CASSQDPGGGTEAFF	TGCGCCAGCAGTCAAGATCCTGGGGGCGGCACTGAAGCTTTCTTT
TRBV7-6	TRBD2	-	TRBJ2-1	CASSLLSGRASGNEQFF	TGTGCCAGCAGCTTACTAAGCGGGAGGGCCTCAGGCAATGAGCAGTTCTTC
TRBV29-1	-	-	TRBJ2-1	CSVGLGGIDEQFF	TGCAGCGTTGGGCTGGGCGGGATAGATGAGCAGTTCTTC
TRBV5-4	TRBD2	-	TRBJ2-5	CASSPGTSGRIQETQYF	TGTGCCAGCAGCCCCGGGACTAGCGGGAGGATCCAAGAGACCCAGTACTTC